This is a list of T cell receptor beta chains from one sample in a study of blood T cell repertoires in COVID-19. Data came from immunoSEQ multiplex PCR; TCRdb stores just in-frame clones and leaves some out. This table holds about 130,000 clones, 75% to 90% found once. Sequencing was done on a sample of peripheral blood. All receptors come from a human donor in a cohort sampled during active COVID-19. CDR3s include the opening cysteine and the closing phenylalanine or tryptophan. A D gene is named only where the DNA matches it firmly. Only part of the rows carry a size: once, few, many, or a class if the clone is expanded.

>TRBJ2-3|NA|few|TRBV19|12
CASSPGGDTQYF
TGTGCCAGTAGTCCGGGTGGGGATACGCAGTATTTT
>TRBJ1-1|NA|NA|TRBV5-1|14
CASSQSVMNTEAFF
TGCGCCAGCAGCCAAAGCGTCATGAACACTGAAGCTTTCTTT
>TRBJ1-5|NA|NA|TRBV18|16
CASSPGRVDSGQPQHF
TGTGCCAGCTCACCCGGGAGGGTTGATTCGGGTCAGCCCCAGCATTTT
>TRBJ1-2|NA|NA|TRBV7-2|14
CASSLRWQSYGYTF
TGTGCCAGCAGCCTCCGTTGGCAGTCCTATGGCTACACCTTC
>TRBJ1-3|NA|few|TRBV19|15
CASSATVFSGNTIYF
TGTGCCAGTAGTGCGACAGTTTTCTCTGGAAACACCATATATTTT
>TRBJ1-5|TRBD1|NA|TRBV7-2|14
CASSLRQGDQPQHF
TGTGCCAGCAGCTTACGACAGGGGGATCAGCCCCAGCATTTT
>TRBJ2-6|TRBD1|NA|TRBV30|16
CAWSRTGAAGANVLTF
TGTGCCTGGAGTCGCACAGGGGCTGCTGGGGCCAACGTCCTGACTTTC
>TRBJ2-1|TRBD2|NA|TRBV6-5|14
CASSYGGGAYEQFF
TGTGCCAGCAGTTACGGCGGGGGGGCCTATGAGCAGTTCTTC
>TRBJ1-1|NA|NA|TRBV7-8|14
CASSSPGGTTEAFF
TGTGCCAGCAGCTCCCCGGGGGGTACCACTGAAGCTTTCTTT
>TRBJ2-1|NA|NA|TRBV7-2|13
CATPRGGEVLQFF
TGTGCCACCCCGCGGGGCGGGGAAGTTTTACAGTTCTTC
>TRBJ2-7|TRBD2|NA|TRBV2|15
CASTELAGGPDEQYF
TGTGCCAGCACCGAACTAGCGGGGGGGCCCGACGAGCAGTACTTC
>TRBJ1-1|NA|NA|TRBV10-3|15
CAIRNSGLGGTEAFF
TGTGCCATCAGGAATTCCGGGCTCGGAGGCACTGAAGCTTTCTTT
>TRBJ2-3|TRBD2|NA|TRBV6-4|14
CASSRLAGTDTQYF
TGTGCCAGCAGTCGGCTAGCGGGGACAGATACGCAGTATTTT
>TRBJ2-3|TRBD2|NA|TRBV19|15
CASSTSGRLTDTQYF
TGTGCCAGTTCGACTAGCGGGAGACTCACAGATACGCAGTATTTT
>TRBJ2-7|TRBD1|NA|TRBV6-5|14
CASRRQGGSGEQYF
TGTGCCAGCAGACGACAGGGTGGAAGTGGCGAGCAGTACTTC
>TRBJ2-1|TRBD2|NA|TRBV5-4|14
CASSNRDYHNEQFF
TGTGCCAGCAGCAACCGGGACTACCACAATGAGCAGTTCTTC
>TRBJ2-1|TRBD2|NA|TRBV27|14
CASGISGRYNEQFF
TGTGCCAGCGGGATTAGCGGGAGGTATAATGAGCAGTTCTTC
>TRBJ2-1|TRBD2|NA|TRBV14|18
CASSQDRTERELGNEQFF
TGTGCCAGCAGCCAAGATAGGACTGAGCGGGAGCTTGGGAATGAGCAGTTCTTC
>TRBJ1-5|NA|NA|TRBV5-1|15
CASSLGDSLNQPQHF
TGCGCCAGCAGCTTGGGAGACAGCCTTAATCAGCCCCAGCATTTT
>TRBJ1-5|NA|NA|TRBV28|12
CASSSGGQPQHF
TGTGCCAGCAGTTCGGGTGGTCAGCCCCAGCATTTT
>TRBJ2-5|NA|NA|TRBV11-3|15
CASSLEGDIKETQYF
TGTGCCAGCAGCTTAGAAGGGGACATTAAAGAGACCCAGTACTTC
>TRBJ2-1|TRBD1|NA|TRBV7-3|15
CASSLSLGQPNEQFF
TGTGCCAGCAGCTTATCGTTGGGACAGCCCAATGAGCAGTTCTTC
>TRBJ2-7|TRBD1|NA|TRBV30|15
CAWGGSGTGYYEQYF
TGTGCCTGGGGGGGTTCCGGGACAGGGTACTACGAGCAGTACTTC
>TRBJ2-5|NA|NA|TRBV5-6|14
CASSLVGIKETQYF
TGTGCCAGCAGCTTGGTGGGCATAAAAGAGACCCAGTACTTC
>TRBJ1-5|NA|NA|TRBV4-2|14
CASSQDSSTQPQHF
TGTGCCAGCAGCCAGGACAGTTCCACCCAGCCCCAGCATTTT
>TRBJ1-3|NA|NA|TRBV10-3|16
CAISEPGIRPGNTIYF
TGTGCCATCAGTGAGCCGGGGATAAGGCCTGGAAACACCATATATTTT
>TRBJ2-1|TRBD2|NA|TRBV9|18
CASSVAPTSGTPGNEQFF
TGTGCCAGCAGCGTCGCCCCGACTAGCGGGACCCCCGGCAATGAGCAGTTCTTC
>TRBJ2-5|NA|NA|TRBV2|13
CASSPRGGETQYF
TGTGCCAGCAGTCCCAGGGGTGGAGAGACCCAGTACTTC
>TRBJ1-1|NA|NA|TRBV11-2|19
CASSLAMTPRRGFTTEAFF
TGTGCCAGCAGCTTAGCGATGACACCCCGGCGGGGATTTACCACTGAAGCTTTCTTT
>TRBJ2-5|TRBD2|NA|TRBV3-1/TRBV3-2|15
CASSQARGGVGTQYF
TGTGCCAGCAGCCAAGCTCGGGGGGGTGTCGGGACCCAGTACTTC
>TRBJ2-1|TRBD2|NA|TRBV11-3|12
CASSPTGTRQFF
TGTGCCAGCAGCCCAACCGGGACTAGGCAGTTCTTC
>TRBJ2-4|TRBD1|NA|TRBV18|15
CASSPDREAGYIQYF
TGTGCCAGCTCACCGGACAGGGAGGCGGGGTACATTCAGTACTTC
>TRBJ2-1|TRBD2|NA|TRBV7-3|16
CASSPQGLAGYNEQFF
TGTGCCAGCAGCCCCCAGGGACTAGCGGGGTACAATGAGCAGTTCTTC
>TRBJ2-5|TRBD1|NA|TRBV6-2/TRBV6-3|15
CASSWGQGARETQYF
TGTGCCAGCAGCTGGGGACAGGGGGCCAGGGAGACCCAGTACTTC
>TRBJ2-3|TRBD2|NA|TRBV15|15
CATSRDRLAGVTQYF
TGTGCCACCAGCAGGGACAGACTAGCGGGGGTTACGCAGTATTTT
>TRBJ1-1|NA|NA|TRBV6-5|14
CASSHTGSSTEAFF
TGTGCCAGCAGTCATACAGGGTCGAGCACTGAAGCTTTCTTT